These 29 T cell receptor beta chains share one sample of origin, sequenced in a study of T cell repertoires in cytomegalovirus infection. TCRdb used MiXCR to reprocess the reads, holding one entry per CDR3 protein. This sample has 200,000 or so distinct CDR3 sequences, with roughly 27% found just once. Material: PBMCs. The receptors were sampled from a human donor in good health (CMV status not recorded). Some clones in this sample may be carry-over from other donors' samples.

The chain links TRBV6-5 to TRBJ2-7, with a tentative D call TRBD1 (6 bases). The CDR3 is 13 residues long. Trimming took off 5 bases at V and 0 bases at J, with 8 bases between the two ends. Per the germline V gene, CDR1 is MNHEY and CDR2 is SVGAGI. DNA of the CDR3: TGTGCCAGCAGTCCGACAGGCTCCTACGAGCAGTACTTC. Amino acids: CASSPTGSYEQYF.

This clonotype appeared a few times. Here the CDR3 reads CASTKERGNTEAFF. The DNA for the CDR3 is TGCGCCAGCACCAAAGAGCGGGGGAACACTGAAGCTTTCTTT. The J gene is TRBJ1-1, the V gene TRBV4-3; D not resolved. The CDR3 totals 14 residues. V lost 7 bases, J lost 1 base, and 13 bases lay in between. In germline, CDR1 is LGHNA, CDR2 YSLEER.

The chain links TRBV6-6 to TRBJ1-2; no reliable D call. Germline CDR1 is MNHNY and CDR2 is SVGAGI (reference sequence). The V end was cut by 2 bases, the J end by 1 base, with 14 bases between. The CDR3 extends over 16 amino acids. The CDR3, as DNA: TGTGCCAGCAGTTACCCGGGTTTAAAGGGTAACTATGGCTACACCTTC. It translates to CASSYPGLKGNYGYTF.

This clonotype was seen at least ten times. This chain uses TRBV7-2 with TRBJ1-1, with 7 bases identical to TRBD1. This CDR3 region has 13 residues. V was clipped by 7 bases and J by 3 bases; unmatched bases: 5. Per the germline V gene, CDR1 is SGHTA and CDR2 is FQGNSA. CDR3 sequence: CASKWQGDTEAFF. DNA of the CDR3: TGTGCCAGCAAGTGGCAGGGGGACACTGAAGCTTTCTTT.

The chain has TRBV5-4 and TRBJ1-1; D might be TRBD1 (6 bases). The CDR3 totals 16 residues. V was shortened by 0 bases and J by 7 bases, with 19 bases between the two germline ends. Germline CDR1 is SGHNT and CDR2 is YYREEE (reference sequence). CDR3 amino acids: CASSLGVAGAADEAFF. The CDR3 DNA is TGTGCCAGCAGCTTGGGGGTCGCAGGGGCGGCTGATGAAGCTTTCTTT.

This sequence joins TRBV20-1 and TRBJ1-3, with a possible D match to TRBD1 (5 bases). The CDR3 is 16 residues long. V was shortened by 0 bases and J by 0 bases, with 12 bases between the two germline ends. Germline V gives CDR1 DFQATT, CDR2 SNEGSKA (reference sequence). In DNA, the CDR3 is TGCAGTGCTAGAGATCCCGGGACGGACTCTGGAAACACCATATATTTT. The encoded protein is CSARDPGTDSGNTIYF.

This chain links TRBV11-2 with TRBJ2-2, with unresolved D. The CDR3 loop spans 13 amino acids. Trimming shortened V by 3 bases and J by 4 bases, and 6 bases separated the two germline ends. From germline, CDR1 is SGHAT and CDR2 FQNNGV. CDR3 sequence (DNA): TGTGCCAGCAGCTTCCGGTCCACCGGGGAGCTGTTTTTT. Its protein product is CASSFRSTGELFF. Drawing the rest from reference TRBV11-2 and TRBJ2-2, the complete variable domain is EAGVAQSPRYKIIEKRQSVAFWCNPISGHATLYWYQQILGQGPKLLIQFQNNGVVDDSQLPKDRFSAERLKGVDSTLKIQPAKLEDSAVYLCASSFRSTGELFFGEGSRLTVL.

This clonotype was counted at least ten times. DNA of the CDR3: TGTGCCAGCAGCTTTAACGCCCAAGAGACCCAGTACTTC. Translated, it gives CASSFNAQETQYF. The V gene is TRBV7-2, the J gene TRBJ2-5; D not certain. Trimming stripped 3 bases from V and 1 base from J, with 6 bases between. Germline CDR1 is SGHTA and CDR2 is FQGNSA. This CDR3 spans 13 amino acids.

Note on this clonotype: Given a much more abundant clone one base away, this may be a read error. CDR3 amino acids: CASNRGRLDSTDTQYF. In DNA, the CDR3 is TGTGCCAGCAACCGAGGGAGGTTAGACAGCACAGATACGCAGTATTTT. V and J are TRBV7-2 and TRBJ2-3; possible D gene TRBD2, 6 bases. The CDR3 contains 16 residues. Trimming shortened V by 7 bases and J by 0 bases, and 17 bases separated the two germline ends. CDR1 and CDR2 from the germline V gene are SGHTA and FQGNSA.

The sample holds many counts of this clonotype. V usage is TRBV7-2 and J usage is TRBJ1-3, with D uncertain. The CDR3 is 14 residues long. V was cut by 5 bases and J by 0 bases, with 8 bases left in between. Germline assignment: CDR1 SGHTA and CDR2 FQGNSA. For the CDR3, the DNA is TGTGCCAGCAGCCGCGAATACTCTGGAAACACCATATATTTT. This sequence encodes CASSREYSGNTIYF.

This clonotype has at least ten counts. The gene calls are TRBV7-2 and TRBJ2-1, with 7 bases fitting TRBD2. Losses at the gene ends were 8 bases for V and 2 bases for J; bases not matched to a gene: 3. Germline V gives CDR1 SGHTA, CDR2 FQGNSA. The CDR3 contains 13 residues. CDR3 protein: CASLAGAYNEQFF. The CDR3 nucleotides read TGTGCCAGCTTGGCGGGGGCCTACAATGAGCAGTTCTTC.

This clonotype has a count of ten or more. J is TRBJ2-2 and V is TRBV7-2, with D maybe TRBD2 (5 bases). There are 13 residues in the CDR3. Trimming took 7 bases from V and 5 from J, leaving 11 bases between them. Germline loops: CDR1 SGHTA, CDR2 FQGNSA. DNA for the CDR3: TGTGCCAGCACCCTCCCGGGGACCGGGGAGCTGTTTTTT. Translating it yields CASTLPGTGELFF.

This clonotype was seen a few times. V usage is TRBV2 and J usage is TRBJ2-3; 10 nucleotides align to TRBD2. CDR3 size: 17 residues. Germline values: CDR1 SNHLY, CDR2 FYNNEI. The ends lost 7 bases at V and 8 bases at J; junction bases unmatched: 18. CDR3: CASTPSGLASGGLTQYF. CDR3 bases: TGTGCCAGCACCCCCTCAGGCTTGGCTAGCGGGGGCCTTACGCAGTATTTT.

The rearrangement joins TRBV19 to TRBJ2-3, with 10 bases that match TRBD1. The CDR3 spans 13 residues. The germline V gene has CDR1 LNHDA and CDR2 SQIVND (reference sequence). The ends lost 8 bases at V and 1 base at J; junction bases unmatched: 0. The CDR3 sequence is CASGQGGTDTQYF. The CDR3 DNA is TGTGCCAGTGGACAGGGGGGCACAGATACGCAGTATTTT.

Here the CDR3 DNA reads TGTGCCAGCAGCTCCGGCGGGGGGCGGCCCTACGAGCAGTACTTC. This translates into CASSSGGGRPYEQYF. The chain joins TRBV5-6 to TRBJ2-7, with 8 bases that match TRBD2. Germline V gene lookup returns CDR1 SGHDT and CDR2 YYEEEE. V shed 3 bases and J 2 bases; nucleotides not matched to a gene: 7. The CDR3 is 15 amino acids.

This clonotype occurred a few times. The chain carries TRBV18 and TRBJ2-1; D gene uncertain. The CDR3 is 14 amino acids. The V gene's germline CDR1 is KGHSH and CDR2 LQKENI. Trimming left V 1 base short and J 5 bases short, with 9 bases between. DNA for the CDR3: TGTGCCAGCTCACCACAGAGTCTAAACAATGAGCAGTTCTTC. The encoded protein is CASSPQSLNNEQFF.

The genes are TRBV7-2 and TRBJ1-2; TRBD1 agrees at 7 bases. The CDR3 consists of 14 residues. Unmatched junction bases numbered 3, after V lost 0 bases and J lost 5 bases. Germline CDR1 reads SGHTA; CDR2 reads FQGNSA. The CDR3 nucleotides read TGTGCCAGCAGCTTAGCGGGGACAGCATATGGCTACACCTTC. This sequence encodes CASSLAGTAYGYTF.

The chain links TRBV29-1 to TRBJ2-7; tentative D call: TRBD2 (5 bases). The CDR3 is made up of 13 amino acids. Germline-derived CDR1 and CDR2 are SQVTM and ANQGSEA. Trimming took off 0 bases at V and 1 base at J, with 7 bases between the two ends. The CDR3 nucleotides read TGCAGCGTTGAAGATACGGGATCCTACGAGCAGTACTTC. Protein product: CSVEDTGSYEQYF.

The chain uses TRBV6-1 and TRBJ2-5; unclear D gene. V shed 4 bases and J shed 4 bases, with 4 bases lying between them. CDR3 length: 11 residues. Per the germline V gene, CDR1 is MNHNS and CDR2 is SASEGT. The CDR3 DNA reads as TGTGCCAGCAGTGTATCAGAGACCCAGTACTTC. The encoded protein is CASSVSETQYF.

The chain joins TRBV20-1 to TRBJ1-6, with D possibly being TRBD1 (5 bases). This CDR3 region has 13 residues. Germline CDR1 reads DFQATT; CDR2 reads SNEGSKA (reference sequence). With 7 bases removed from V and 9 bases from J, the gap between germline ends came to 16 bases. This chain's CDR3 is CSGWGSEGSPLHF. Here the CDR3 DNA reads TGCAGTGGTTGGGGGTCGGAAGGTTCACCCCTCCACTTT.

The V and J genes are TRBV7-2 and TRBJ2-1, with D unresolved. CDR1 and CDR2 (germline): SGHTA, FQGNSA. This CDR3 contains 11 residues. V lost 5 bases and J 11 bases, leaving 10 bases between the germline ends. This CDR3 is CASSKNEKQFF. As DNA, the CDR3 is TGTGCCAGCAGCAAAAATGAGAAGCAGTTCTTC.

The chain couples TRBV12-3 or TRBV12-4 to TRBJ2-2; 8 bases fit TRBD2. This CDR3 is built from 18 residues. The ends lost 6 bases at V and 7 bases at J; junction bases unmatched: 19. The CDR3 sequence is CASSSSLRGVRGGGELFF. CDR3 sequence (DNA): TGTGCCAGCAGCTCATCTCTCCGGGGGGTACGGGGGGGCGGGGAGCTGTTTTTT.

This clonotype was seen ten or more times. The chain uses TRBV5-1 and TRBJ1-2, with 12 bases lining up with TRBD1. In germline, CDR1 is SGHRS, CDR2 YFSETQ. J gave up 0 bases and V 7 bases, and 10 bases lay outside the gene matches. The CDR3 totals 17 residues. This CDR3 reads CASSDGTGGHSNYGYTF. The DNA of the CDR3 is TGCGCCAGCTCCGACGGGACAGGGGGCCATTCTAACTATGGCTACACCTTC.

This clonotype was observed many times. The chain uses TRBV28 and TRBJ1-4; 8 bases agree with TRBD1. Trimming took 6 bases from V and 8 from J; bases not matched to a gene: 11. CDR3 length: 15 residues. Germline lookup yields CDR1 MDHEN and CDR2 SYDVKM. CDR3 in DNA: TGTGCCAGCAGCCCGCCCCAGGGGGCCGGAGAAAAACTGTTTTTT. Translating it yields CASSPPQGAGEKLFF.

This clonotype turned up a few times. J is TRBJ1-1 and V is TRBV6-2 or TRBV6-3; possible D gene TRBD1, 5 bases. Germline lookup yields CDR1 MNHEY and CDR2 SVGEGT. The CDR3 has 12 amino acids. V lost 8 bases and J 4 bases, leaving 11 bases between the germline ends. CDR3 bases: TGTGCCAGCTCCTACGGGGCCACTGAAGCTTTCTTT. It specifies CASSYGATEAFF.

This clonotype occurred a few times. The CDR3 DNA reads as TGTGCCAGCAGCTTAGGGGGGGGGCGTAACACTGAAGCTTTCTTT. Translated, it gives CASSLGGGRNTEAFF. The chain joins TRBV7-3 to TRBJ1-1, with D possibly being TRBD1 (6 bases). The germline V and J ends were trimmed by 2 bases and 2 bases, with 12 bases remaining between them. Germline loops: CDR1 SGHTA, CDR2 FQGTGA. There are 15 residues in the CDR3.

This clonotype was observed a handful of times. The chain carries TRBV29-1 and TRBJ1-6, with 7 bases matching TRBD1. J was trimmed by 6 bases and V by 5 bases; bases with no gene match: 7. CDR3 length: 14 amino acids. Germline CDR1 reads SQVTM; CDR2 reads ANQGSEA. The chain's CDR3 is CSVSLRDSNSPLHF. CDR3 in DNA: TGCAGCGTTTCGCTCCGGGACAGTAATTCACCCCTCCACTTT.

This clonotype was counted only a few times. The chain combines TRBV13 with TRBJ2-5; D assignment may be TRBD1 or TRBD2 (5 bases each). This CDR3 comprises 17 residues. Trimming removed 4 bases at V and 5 bases at J, with 23 bases between. Germline CDR1 PRHDT, CDR2 FYEKMQ (reference sequence). CDR3 sequence reads: CASSYLTPGTSGETQYF. The CDR3 DNA is TGTGCCAGCAGCTATCTTACTCCCGGGACCTCCGGTGAGACCCAGTACTTC.

The chain joins TRBV6-6 to TRBJ1-5; D perhaps matches TRBD1 (5 bases). The CDR3 is made up of 11 amino acids. Deletions cut 8 bases from V and 11 bases from J, with 13 bases between. In germline, CDR1 is MNHNY, CDR2 SVGAGI (reference sequence). The CDR3 protein is CASGPGWTQHF. Written as DNA, the CDR3 is TGTGCCAGCGGGCCAGGGTGGACCCAGCATTTT.